The 10 T cell receptor beta chains below come from one sample, sequenced in a study of T cell changes during pregnancy in multiple sclerosis. The table came from immunoSEQ multiplex PCR; TCRdb's copy has only in-frame clones and leaves some out. The sample has about 69,000 clones, 85% to 95% seen once. The sample was peripheral blood, taken in the third trimester of pregnancy. The receptors were gathered from a female donor in good health, enrolled as a control in a pregnancy study.

The chain has TRBV4-2 and TRBJ2-1; 12 nucleotides agree with TRBD2. The J segment lost 2 bases and the V segment lost 1 base, leaving 0 bases of the junction unmatched. This CDR3 has 16 residues. Germline CDR1 reads LGHNA; CDR2 reads YNFKEQ. CDR3 in DNA: TGTGCCAGCAGCCAAGGGACTAGCGGGACCTACAATGAGCAGTTCTTC. As protein: CASSQGTSGTYNEQFF.

The chain couples TRBV7-9 to TRBJ1-2; a possible D gene is TRBD1 (6 bases). The CDR3 sequence is 11 residues long. Per germline, CDR1 SEHNR and CDR2 FQNEAQ (reference sequence). The V and J ends lost 2 bases and 10 bases respectively, with 8 bases between them. CDR3 amino acids: CASSLRGYYTF. CDR3 in DNA: TGTGCCAGCAGCTTAAGGGGGTACTACACCTTC.

The J gene is TRBJ2-5, the V gene TRBV12-5, with 7 bases aligning to TRBD2. The J segment lost 2 bases and the V segment lost 3 bases, leaving 6 bases of the junction unmatched. This CDR3 spans 15 amino acids. The germline V gene encodes CDR1 LGHNT and CDR2 FRNRAP. CDR3 sequence: CASGLGAGQQETQYF. The DNA for the CDR3 is TGTGCTAGTGGTTTAGGAGCGGGGCAGCAAGAGACCCAGTACTTC.

The chain carries TRBV30 and TRBJ2-5; 7 bases match TRBD1. In germline, CDR1 is GTSNPN, CDR2 SVGIG (reference sequence). CDR3 length: 12 residues. The V segment lost 2 bases and the J segment 4 bases; nucleotides outside the gene matches: 1. In DNA, the CDR3 is TGTGCCTGGAGTACAGGGGCAGAGACCCAGTACTTC. Its protein product is CAWSTGAETQYF.

The CDR3 DNA is TGCGCCAGCAGCCAAGAGTGGCTAGCGGGAGCTGGAGAGCAGTACTTC. As protein: CASSQEWLAGAGEQYF. J is TRBJ2-7 and V is TRBV4-3; TRBD2 agrees at 10 bases. Looked up from germline, CDR1 is LGHNA and CDR2 is YSLEER. V gave up 0 bases and J gave up 7 bases; unmatched junction bases: 9. The CDR3 runs 16 residues.

The chain joins TRBV19 to TRBJ2-5, with D perhaps TRBD2 (6 bases). Per the germline V gene, CDR1 is LNHDA and CDR2 is SQIVND (reference sequence). This CDR3 region has 16 residues. Trimming removed 1 base from V and 0 bases from J, with 12 bases in between. The CDR3 spells CASSIGGAAYQETQYF. CDR3 DNA sequence: TGTGCCAGTAGTATAGGCGGGGCAGCCTACCAAGAGACCCAGTACTTC.

The chain employs TRBV15 and TRBJ2-4, with TRBD2 as a possible D gene (6 bases). Deletions cut 0 bases from V and 1 base from J, with 10 bases between. Germline CDR1 LNHNV, CDR2 YYDKDF (reference sequence). CDR3 size: 16 residues. CDR3 amino acids: CATSREGGAAKNIQYF. Written as DNA, the CDR3 is TGTGCCACCAGCAGAGAGGGGGGTGCGGCCAAAAACATTCAGTACTTC.

The V call is TRBV19, the J call TRBJ2-7; 8 nucleotides line up with TRBD2. CDR3 length equals 17 residues. Germline V CDR1 and CDR2: LNHDA, SQIVND (reference sequence). Trimming cost V 0 bases and J 0 bases; bases outside gene matches: 7. The CDR3 here is CASSIDHTSGRSYEQYF. DNA of the CDR3: TGTGCCAGTAGTATAGATCACACTAGCGGTCGCTCCTACGAGCAGTACTTC.

The rearrangement links TRBV7-8 to TRBJ2-7; 10 bases are a match to TRBD2. Germline assignment: CDR1 SGHVS and CDR2 FQNEAQ. V lost 3 bases, J lost 2 bases, and 4 bases stayed unmatched. The CDR3 sequence is 15 residues long. The CDR3 sequence is CASSFLSGRAYEQYF. The CDR3 DNA reads TGTGCCAGCAGCTTCCTGAGCGGGAGGGCCTACGAGCAGTACTTC. The full variable domain, completed using reference TRBV7-8 and TRBJ2-7, is GAGVSQSPRYKVAKRGQDVALRCDPISGHVSLFWYQQALGQGPEFLTYFQNEAQLDKSGLPSDRFFAERPEGSVSTLKIQRTQQEDSAVYLCASSFLSGRAYEQYFGPGTRLTVT.

This clone was observed once. The V and J genes are TRBV28 and TRBJ1-5; D call uncertain. Germline CDR1 and CDR2: MDHEN and SYDVKM. The CDR3 covers 15 residues. V was trimmed by 3 bases and J by 0 bases, leaving 9 bases between them. CDR3 protein: CASSFARYSNQPQHF. The CDR3, as DNA: TGTGCCAGCAGTTTCGCCAGATATAGCAATCAGCCCCAGCATTTT. Based on the CDR3 plus reference TRBV28 and TRBJ1-5, the full variable domain is DVKVTQSSRYLVKRTGEKVFLECVQDMDHENMFWYRQDPGLGLRLIYFSYDVKMKEKGDIPEGYSVSREKKERFSLILESASTNQTSMYLCASSFARYSNQPQHFGDGTRLSIL.